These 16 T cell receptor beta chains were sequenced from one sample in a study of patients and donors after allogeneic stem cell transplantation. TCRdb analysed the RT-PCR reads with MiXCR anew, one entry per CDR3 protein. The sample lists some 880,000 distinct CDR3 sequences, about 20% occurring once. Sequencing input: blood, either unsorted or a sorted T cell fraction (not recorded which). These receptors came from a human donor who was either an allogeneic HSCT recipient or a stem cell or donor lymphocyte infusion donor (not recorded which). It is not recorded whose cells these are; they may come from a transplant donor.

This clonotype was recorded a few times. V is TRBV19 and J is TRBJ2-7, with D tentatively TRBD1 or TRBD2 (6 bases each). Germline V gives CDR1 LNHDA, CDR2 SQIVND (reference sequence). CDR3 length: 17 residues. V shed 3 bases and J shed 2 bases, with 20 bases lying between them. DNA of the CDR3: TGTGCCAGTAGTATGATTCACAGGGCGGGACGACCCTACGAGCAGTACTTC. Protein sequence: CASSMIHRAGRPYEQYF. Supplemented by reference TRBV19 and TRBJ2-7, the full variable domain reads DGGITQSPKYLFRKEGQNVTLSCEQNLNHDAMYWYRQDPGQGLRLIYYSQIVNDFQKGDIAEGYSVSREKKESFPLTVTSAQKNPTAFYLCASSMIHRAGRPYEQYFGPGTRLTVT.

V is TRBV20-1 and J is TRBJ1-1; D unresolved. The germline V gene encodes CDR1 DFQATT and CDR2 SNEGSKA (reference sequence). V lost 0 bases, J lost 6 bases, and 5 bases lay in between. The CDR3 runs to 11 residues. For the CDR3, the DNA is TGCAGTGCTAGAGATAGGGCTGAAGCTTTCTTT. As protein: CSARDRAEAFF.

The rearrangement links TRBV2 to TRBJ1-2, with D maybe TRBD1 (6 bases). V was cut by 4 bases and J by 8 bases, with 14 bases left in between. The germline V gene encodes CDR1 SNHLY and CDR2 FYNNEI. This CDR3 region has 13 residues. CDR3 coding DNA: TGTGCCAGCAGTGCCGAGGGGGTAGGCGGCTACACCTTC. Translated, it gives CASSAEGVGGYTF.

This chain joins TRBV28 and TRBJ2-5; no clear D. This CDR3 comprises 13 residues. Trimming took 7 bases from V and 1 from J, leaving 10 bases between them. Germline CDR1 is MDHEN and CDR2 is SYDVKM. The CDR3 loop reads CASNLLAQETQYF. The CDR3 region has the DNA TGTGCCAGCAACCTCCTTGCCCAAGAGACCCAGTACTTC.

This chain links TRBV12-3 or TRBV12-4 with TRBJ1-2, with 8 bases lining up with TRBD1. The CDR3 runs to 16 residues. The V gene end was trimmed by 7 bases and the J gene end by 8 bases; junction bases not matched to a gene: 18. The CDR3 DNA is TGTGCCAGCATCCCCTGGCAGGGGGCCGAGGCGAACGGCTACACCTTC. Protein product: CASIPWQGAEANGYTF.

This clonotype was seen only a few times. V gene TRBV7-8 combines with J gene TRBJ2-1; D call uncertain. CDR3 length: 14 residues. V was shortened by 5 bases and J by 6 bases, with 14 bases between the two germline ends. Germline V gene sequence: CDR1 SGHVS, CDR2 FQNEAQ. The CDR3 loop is CASSLGPDGNEQFF. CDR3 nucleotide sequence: TGTGCCAGCAGCCTCGGACCAGACGGCAATGAGCAGTTCTTC.

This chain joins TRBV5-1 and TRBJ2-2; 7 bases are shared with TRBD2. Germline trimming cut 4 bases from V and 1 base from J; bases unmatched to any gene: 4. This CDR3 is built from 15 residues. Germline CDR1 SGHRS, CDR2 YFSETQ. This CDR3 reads CASSVASGNTGELFF. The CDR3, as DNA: TGCGCCAGCAGCGTTGCTAGCGGGAACACCGGGGAGCTGTTTTTT.

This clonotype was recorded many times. CDR3 protein: CASSDRVGQPQHF. The CDR3 DNA is TGTGCCAGCAGCGACAGGGTGGGCCAGCCCCAGCATTTT. The V and J genes are TRBV12-3 or TRBV12-4 and TRBJ1-5, with 7 bases fitting TRBD1. V gave up 6 bases and J gave up 7 bases; unmatched junction bases: 6. This CDR3 has 13 residues.

This chain's CDR3 is CSVPLAAVYNEQFF. In DNA, the CDR3 is TGCAGTGTCCCACTTGCGGCAGTCTACAATGAGCAGTTCTTC. V usage is TRBV20-1 and J usage is TRBJ2-1; D is ambiguous. V lost 7 bases, J lost 3 bases, and 16 bases lay in between. Looked up from germline, CDR1 is DFQATT and CDR2 is SNEGSKA (reference sequence). CDR3 length: 14 residues.

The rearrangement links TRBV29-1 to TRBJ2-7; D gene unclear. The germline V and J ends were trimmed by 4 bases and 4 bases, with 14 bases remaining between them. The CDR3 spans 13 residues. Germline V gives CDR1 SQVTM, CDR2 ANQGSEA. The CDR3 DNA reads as TGCAGCGTTGTACCCGGGTCTCGGTACGAGCAGTACTTC. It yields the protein CSVVPGSRYEQYF.

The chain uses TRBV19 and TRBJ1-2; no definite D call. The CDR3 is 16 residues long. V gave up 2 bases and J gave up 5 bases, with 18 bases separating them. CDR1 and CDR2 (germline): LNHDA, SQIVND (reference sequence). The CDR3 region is CASSISATWDPYGYTF. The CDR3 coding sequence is TGTGCCAGTAGTATATCAGCCACCTGGGATCCGTATGGCTACACCTTC.

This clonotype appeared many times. CDR3 sequence reads: CASSGPGQGNTEAFF. The CDR3 nucleotides read TGCGCCAGCAGCGGTCCGGGACAGGGGAACACTGAAGCTTTCTTT. The J gene is TRBJ1-1, the V gene TRBV5-1; TRBD1 aligns across 9 bases. This CDR3 contains 15 residues. Germline loops: CDR1 SGHRS, CDR2 YFSETQ. Losses at the gene ends were 4 bases for V and 1 base for J; bases not matched to a gene: 5.

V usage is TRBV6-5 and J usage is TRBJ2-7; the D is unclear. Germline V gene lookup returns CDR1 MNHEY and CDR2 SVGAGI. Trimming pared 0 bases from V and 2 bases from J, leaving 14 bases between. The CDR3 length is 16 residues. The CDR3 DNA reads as TGTGCCAGCAGTTACTCGGGTGGAATCCCCCCCTACGAGCAGTACTTC. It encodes CASSYSGGIPPYEQYF.

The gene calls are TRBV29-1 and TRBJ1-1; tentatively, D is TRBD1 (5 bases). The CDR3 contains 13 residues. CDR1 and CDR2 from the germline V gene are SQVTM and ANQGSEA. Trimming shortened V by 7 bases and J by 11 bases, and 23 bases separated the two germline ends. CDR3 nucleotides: TGCAGCGGAACTTACCCAGGGAGGGGATTTGCTTTCTTT. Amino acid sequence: CSGTYPGRGFAFF.

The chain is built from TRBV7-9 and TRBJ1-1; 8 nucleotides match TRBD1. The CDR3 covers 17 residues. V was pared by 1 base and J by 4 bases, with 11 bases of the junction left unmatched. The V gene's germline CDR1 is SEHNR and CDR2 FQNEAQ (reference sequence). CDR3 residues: CASSLVGTRGLTTEAFF. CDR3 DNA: TGTGCCAGCAGCTTAGTTGGAACCAGGGGGCTGACCACTGAAGCTTTCTTT.

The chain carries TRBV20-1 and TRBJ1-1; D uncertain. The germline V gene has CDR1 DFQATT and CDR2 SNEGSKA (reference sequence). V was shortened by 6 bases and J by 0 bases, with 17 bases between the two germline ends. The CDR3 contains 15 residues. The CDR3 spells CSAPIFRPMNTEAFF. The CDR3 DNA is TGCAGTGCCCCTATTTTCAGACCCATGAACACTGAAGCTTTCTTT.